Included here is one T cell receptor (beta chain) sequence, with context. What this receptor recognizes is not known. An end of the junction does not agree with germline; a read error may underlie this. The data derive from a study of blood T cells in healthy people across ages (dated by TCRdb to about 2015). For the study in its entirety: In model experiments, template switching captured roughly one uniquely barcoded TCR beta cDNA molecule for every two T cells. Using deep sequencing normalized with unique cDNA molecular identifiers, the study measured how TCR beta repertoire diversity changes with age. Four age groups were formed from the donors: young (average around 15 years), middle-aged (around 41), aged (roughly 56) and long-lived (around 80). Donors of different ages were randomly distributed across sequencing lanes to avoid experimental bias. Using the same blood draw, the study looked at two additional independent replicas of 1 million unique cDNA reads for two donors, one aged 18 to 30 and the other aged 80 or older.

Receptor libraries were prepared by 5' RACE. This sample was sequenced with an Illumina HiSeq 2500. A second PCR of roughly 6 to 12 cycles was performed with a sample-barcoded 5' primer and a J-beta primer mix. A template-switch 5' adaptor carrying 12 random nucleotides introduced a unique molecular identifier onto each TCR beta cDNA molecule. Each sample yielded at least 2.5 million CDR3-containing paired-end reads. All of the RNA was converted into first-strand cDNA using the Mint cDNA synthesis kit, with a TRBC-specific oligonucleotide serving as the primer. Following uracil-DNA glycosylase treatment, a first 18-cycle PCR with universal primers M1SS and BC2_uni_R was performed on all cDNA. From the authors' description of their analysis: For normalization, 1 million high-quality reads were randomly selected from each sample, with every read carrying a distinct molecular identifier. Reads sharing molecular identifiers were discarded rather than binned into consensus sequences. MiTCR, run with a Q25 quality threshold and the strictest error-elimination algorithm, handled CDR3 identification, clonotype clustering and error correction. A nonparametric unseen species model with Euler transformation was used to estimate lower-bound total TCR beta diversity. TCRdb handled the public reads itself, with Q25 trimming in fastp and clone calling in MiXCR, and kept productive beta chains. Entries are consolidated by CDR3 protein sequence, retaining the most common genes and DNA. These V and J calls originate from TCRdb's pipeline instead of the authors' own analysis. This sample comprises fewer than 900,000 distinct CDR3 sequences, approximately 43% of them detected only once. The top ten clones comprise 20% to 25% of the sample.

Systemically healthy Caucasian individuals from Russia, about 38 in total and aged about 6 to 95 years, were included as donors. Around 10 milliliters of peripheral blood were collected from each donor into EDTA-treated Vacutainer tubes. Ficoll-Paque density-gradient centrifugation was used to isolate PBMCs, with at least 6.5 million obtained per sample. Total RNA, at least 6 micrograms per sample, was extracted from PBMCs with Trizol reagent. For every donor, flow cytometry on a PBMC aliquot measured the percentage of naive CD45RAhigh/CD27high T cells. What the work shows at the level of the full study, not this receptor alone: A strong correlation was found between observed TCR beta diversity and the percentage of naive T cells measured by flow cytometry. The long-lived group showed more naive CD4+ T cells, fewer expanded clones and increased TCR diversity than the aged group, suggesting age selection. Conclusive comparison of naive and antigen-experienced compartments was prevented by the profiling of bulk unsorted PBMCs. Estimates of total diversity from one million sequenced T cells were regarded as lower bounds and underestimates. Observed TCR beta diversity per million T cells fell roughly linearly with age, and a significant reduction was already apparent by age roughly 40. Donor CMV infection status was unknown, potentially confounding age-related changes in expanded clonotypes.

CDR1 and CDR2 are read off the germline V gene as ENHRY and SYGVKD. Counted from cysteine to phenylalanine, this CDR3 has 14 amino acids. Here the CDR3 DNA is all that survives: 42 bases in frame from base 1. The chain joins TRBV10-3 to TRBJ2-7, with an unclear D gene assignment. This receptor was taken from a woman aged 55-70 years in good health. The sequenced sample was blood. In nucleotides, the sequence is TGTGCCGTCAGTGACCCAGTTCTCTCCTACGAGCAGTACTTC. It encodes CAVSDPVLSYEQYF.